The sequence of this T cell receptor beta chain was determined in a study of regulatory T cells in long-lasting Graves disease. Germline lookup yields CDR1 SGHVS and CDR2 FNYEAQ. The CDR3 has 18 amino acids. The J segment lost 6 bases and the V segment lost 5 bases, leaving 15 bases of the junction unmatched. Libraries of TCR beta came from iRepertoire HTBI primers plus Arm-PCR of CDR3 regions. TCRdb re-analysed the multiplex PCR reads in MiXCR, keeping a single row per CDR3 protein. The sample contains a few hundred thousand distinct CDR3 sequences, 12% of which appear only once. Regarding time point: newly diagnosed GD, antithyroid drugs for less than 3 months. Making the TCR library involved RNA that had been extracted from PBMCs. This sample was also put to use in a study of T cells in Graves' hyperthyroidism and ophthalmopathy.

This chain uses TRBV7-6 with TRBJ2-1; the match to TRBD2 covers 11 bases. This sample comprised peripheral blood mononuclear cells (PBMCs), obtained at new diagnosis, from a patient treated with antithyroid drugs. The source is a woman in her late teens or twenties with Graves disease. The CDR3 DNA reads as TGTGCCAGCAGCCAGGGGTTAGCGGGAGGGCCGCTTGTCAATGAGCAGTTCTTC. Translation: CASSQGLAGGPLVNEQFF.